This TCR beta chain originates from a study of PD-1 blockade in mismatch repair-deficient tumors. The wider study: Patients had fewer than 15 mismatch repair-deficient cancer types and were previously treated and progressing.

Method: immunoSEQ multiplex PCR; TCRdb's copy keeps in-frame clones and lacks some. The sample has approximately 50,000 clones, 78% seen once. Overall study findings and caveats: After pembrolizumab, tumor-resident clones rose rapidly, then generally contracted before radiologic responses.

The CDR3 sequence is 15 residues long. V lost 5 bases, J lost 2 bases, and 10 bases lay in between. Per the germline V gene, CDR1 is MNHEY and CDR2 is SMNVEV (reference sequence). As for this clone: The target antigen is unknown.

Mismatch repair deficiency was confirmed in all patients, by PCR or immunohistochemistry. TCR sequencing covered a few patients who responded to pembrolizumab. This TCR derives from an adult with mismatch repair-deficient cancer. The chain is built from TRBV27 and TRBJ2-6; D gene ambiguous. The sequencing used peripheral blood, collected 4 weeks after starting pembrolizumab. CDR3 amino acids: CASSLETTGANVLTF. The CDR3 DNA follows: TGTGCCAGCAGTCTTGAGACAACTGGGGCCAACGTCCTGACTTTC.